Listed here are 22 T cell receptor beta chains from one sample, sequenced in a study of neoadjuvant nivolumab and ipilimumab in lung cancer. Clones were sequenced by immunoSEQ multiplex PCR, and TCRdb holds only the in-frame ones, with some missing. Here the sample spans 40,000 to 55,000 clones, 85% to 90% being singletons. The sample consisted of blood, taken before neoadjuvant nivolumab, alone or with ipilimumab. These TCRs come from an adult with non-small cell lung cancer. Some clones in this sample may be carry-over from other donors' samples.

This chain joins TRBV30 and TRBJ2-5; 9 nucleotides line up with TRBD1. Unmatched junction bases numbered 6, after V lost 2 bases and J lost 2 bases. From germline, CDR1 is GTSNPN and CDR2 SVGIG (reference sequence). The CDR3 covers 15 residues. The CDR3, as DNA: TGTGCCTGGAGTCTTTACAGGGGGCTTCAAGAGACCCAGTACTTC. This encodes CAWSLYRGLQETQYF.

Concerning this clone itself: A read error may account for a junction end that differs from germline. The V gene is TRBV7-7, the J gene TRBJ2-3; possibly TRBD2 for D (7 bases). The CDR3 is 15 residues long. Germline lookup yields CDR1 SSHAT and CDR2 FNYEAQ (reference sequence). CDR3 sequence: CASSLGGGFPDTQYF. The CDR3, as DNA: TGTGCTAGCAGCTTAGGGGGGGGGTTCCCCGATACGCAGTATTTT.

V is TRBV25-1 and J is TRBJ2-2; D remains ambiguous. V lost 5 bases and J lost 8, with 12 bases in between. Per germline, CDR1 MGHDK and CDR2 SYGVNS. CDR3 size: 13 residues. Written as DNA, the CDR3 is TGTGCCAGCAGTAACAGCGATTTGGGGGAGCTGTTTTTT. Translating it yields CASSNSDLGELFF.

The chain joins TRBV5-1 to TRBJ2-1; D not resolved. V gave up 5 bases and J gave up 11 bases, with 17 bases separating them. This CDR3 spans 13 amino acids. The germline CDR1 and CDR2 sequences are SGHRS and YFSETQ. The CDR3 is CASRADRLSKQFF. The CDR3, as DNA: TGCGCCAGCAGAGCTGACCGGCTAAGTAAGCAGTTCTTC.

The V gene is TRBV6-6, the J gene TRBJ2-7; the match to TRBD1 covers 7 bases. There are 12 residues in the CDR3. V was pared by 6 bases and J by 7 bases, with 6 bases of the junction left unmatched. Germline CDR1 reads MNHNY; CDR2 reads SVGAGI (reference sequence). This chain's CDR3 is CASSRDRVEQYF. Written as DNA, the CDR3 is TGTGCCAGCAGCCGAGACAGGGTTGAGCAGTACTTC.

This chain joins TRBV11-2 and TRBJ2-2; the D gene is possibly TRBD1 (6 bases). Trimming shortened V by 6 bases and J by 6 bases, and 14 bases separated the two germline ends. This CDR3 region has 14 residues. Germline values: CDR1 SGHAT, CDR2 FQNNGV. The CDR3 DNA follows: TGTGCCAGCAGTTACAGGGTTGGAGCCGGGGAGCTGTTTTTT. Translation gives CASSYRVGAGELFF.

This clone was recorded a few times. The rearrangement uses TRBV2 and TRBJ2-3; D call uncertain. Germline CDR1 is SNHLY and CDR2 is FYNNEI. The CDR3 contains 13 residues. Trimming took 0 bases from V and 4 from J, leaving 5 bases between them. The DNA of the CDR3 is TGTGCCAGCAGTGAAGCGCTAGCAGATACGCAGTATTTT. It specifies CASSEALADTQYF.

The chain uses TRBV11-2 and TRBJ2-7; D unclear. Germline CDR1 is SGHAT and CDR2 is FQNNGV. Trimming shortened V by 4 bases and J by 2 bases, and 9 bases separated the two germline ends. The CDR3 has 13 amino acids. The CDR3 nucleotides are TGTGCCAGCAGCTCCCCCCGGGCCTACGAGCAGTACTTC. Translated, it gives CASSSPRAYEQYF.

This chain joins TRBV2 and TRBJ2-6; D is possibly TRBD2 (6 bases). Germline assignment: CDR1 SNHLY and CDR2 FYNNEI. The CDR3 loop spans 15 amino acids. Trimming stripped 4 bases from V and 4 bases from J, with 11 bases between. CDR3 nucleotide sequence: TGTGCCAGCAGTGCCTTGGAGGGCGGGGCCAACGTCCTGACTTTC. It codes for CASSALEGGANVLTF. Filled out from reference TRBV2 and TRBJ2-6, the complete variable domain reads EPEVTQTPSHQVTQMGQEVILRCVPISNHLYFYWYRQILGQKVEFLVSFYNNEISEKSEIFDDQFSVERPDGSNFTLKIRSTKLEDSAMYFCASSALEGGANVLTFGAGSRLTVL.

The J gene is TRBJ1-5, the V gene TRBV27; D remains unclear. V was cut by 2 bases and J by 4 bases, with 9 bases left in between. Germline loops: CDR1 MNHEY, CDR2 SMNVEV (reference sequence). This CDR3 contains 14 residues. CDR3 in DNA: TGTGCCAGCAGTTTAAGGTGGGGAAATCAGCCCCAGCATTTT. The encoded protein is CASSLRWGNQPQHF.

CDR3 amino acids: CASRRLAASYEQYF. CDR3 in DNA: TGTGCCAGCAGGAGACTAGCGGCTAGCTACGAGCAGTACTTC. V and J are TRBV2 and TRBJ2-7; TRBD2 aligns across 9 bases. V shed 6 bases and J 3 bases; nucleotides not matched to a gene: 6. CDR1 and CDR2 (germline): SNHLY, FYNNEI. This CDR3 is built from 14 residues.

This rearrangement joins TRBV11-3 to TRBJ2-3; the D is unclear. The CDR3 loop spans 13 amino acids. Germline assignment: CDR1 SGHNT and CDR2 YENEEA. V was pared by 5 bases and J by 5 bases, with 11 bases between. CDR3 residues: CASSPVGIDTQYF. CDR3 DNA sequence: TGTGCCAGCAGCCCCGTGGGGATAGATACGCAGTATTTT. Full variable domain (remainder filled in from reference TRBV11-3 and TRBJ2-3): EAGVVQSPRYKIIEKKQPVAFWCNPISGHNTLYWYLQNLGQGPELLIRYENEEAVDDSQLPKDRFSAERLKGVDSTLKIQPAELGDSAVYLCASSPVGIDTQYFGPGTRLTVL.

The rearrangement joins TRBV6-6 to TRBJ1-1, with D possibly TRBD1 on 6 matching bases. The CDR3 covers 14 residues. Per the germline V gene, CDR1 is MNHNY and CDR2 is SVGAGI (reference sequence). Trimming removed 4 bases from V and 1 base from J, with 10 bases in between. The CDR3 nucleotides read TGTGCCAGCAGTTCCCCAGGGGCGAACACTGAAGCTTTCTTT. Encoded protein: CASSSPGANTEAFF.

This chain links TRBV10-2 with TRBJ1-3, with D possibly TRBD1 on 5 matching bases. Per the germline V gene, CDR1 is WSHSY and CDR2 is SAAADI. The CDR3 loop spans 14 amino acids. V dropped 5 bases and J dropped 4 bases, with 12 bases sitting between them. CDR3: CASSPGLPGNTIYF. CDR3 DNA: TGCGCCAGCAGTCCGGGGCTCCCCGGAAACACCATATATTTT.

The table lists this clone with a few counts. The rearrangement joins TRBV25-1 to TRBJ2-5; perhaps TRBD2 as D (6 bases). This CDR3 contains 18 residues. Trimming shortened V by 1 base and J by 0 bases, and 18 bases separated the two germline ends. Germline V gene data show CDR1 as MGHDK and CDR2 as SYGVNS. The DNA of the CDR3 is TGTGCCAGCAGTGAATTTCTTTTGGGCAGGAGGGACCAAGAGACCCAGTACTTC. Its protein is CASSEFLLGRRDQETQYF.

This clone was seen only a few times. The rearrangement uses TRBV11-3 and TRBJ2-3, with D hard to call. The CDR3 spans 13 residues. V shed 0 bases and J shed 3 bases, with 4 bases lying between them. Germline V CDR1 and CDR2: SGHNT, YENEEA. The CDR3 loop is CASSLESTDTQYF. The CDR3 nucleotides read TGTGCCAGCAGCTTAGAGTCGACAGATACGCAGTATTTT.

V is TRBV6-1 and J is TRBJ2-1, with 7 bases that match TRBD1. Trimming at V came to 7 bases and at J to 2 bases, leaving 8 bases not matched to a gene. This CDR3 has 15 amino acids. The germline V gene encodes CDR1 MNHNS and CDR2 SASEGT. DNA for the CDR3: TGTGCCAGCAAAACTGGGACAGTGGCCTACAATGAGCAGTTCTTC. It specifies CASKTGTVAYNEQFF.

This chain connects TRBV15 to TRBJ1-1; maybe TRBD1 (5 bases). CDR3 size: 12 residues. V dropped 1 base and J dropped 10 bases, with 10 bases sitting between them. The germline V gene has CDR1 LNHNV and CDR2 YYDKDF (reference sequence). DNA of the CDR3: TGTGCCACCAGCAGAGGGGACTTGGGAGCTTTCTTT. This encodes CATSRGDLGAFF.

This chain uses TRBV5-4 with TRBJ2-2; D gene unclear. The CDR3 has 14 amino acids. The V end lost 4 bases, the J end lost 5 bases, and 12 bases lay between the germline ends. Looked up from germline, CDR1 is SGHNT and CDR2 is YYREEE (reference sequence). This chain's CDR3 is CASSASRNTGELFF. In nucleotides, the CDR3 is TGTGCCAGCAGCGCGTCCCGGAATACCGGGGAGCTGTTTTTT.

The chain uses TRBV7-9 and TRBJ1-1; D unresolved. Germline CDR1 and CDR2: SEHNR and FQNEAQ (reference sequence). Trimming stripped 5 bases from V and 1 base from J, with 14 bases between. The CDR3 has 15 residues. The CDR3 nucleotides read TGTGCCAGCAGCCAAGAACCGGGTCAGAACACTGAAGCTTTCTTT. The encoded protein is CASSQEPGQNTEAFF.

This sequence joins TRBV6-6 and TRBJ2-3; D gene uncertain. Germline CDR1 is MNHNY and CDR2 is SVGAGI (reference sequence). The CDR3 length is 14 residues. Trimming pared 4 bases from V and 8 bases from J, leaving 16 bases between. The CDR3 nucleotides are TGTGCCAGCAGTTCCACTCATACGGCAGTTACGCAGTATTTT. Encoded protein: CASSSTHTAVTQYF.

J is TRBJ2-1 and V is TRBV6-6; perhaps D is TRBD1 or TRBD2 (6 bases each). V was shortened by 6 bases and J by 1 base, with 16 bases between the two germline ends. There are 16 residues in the CDR3. Germline V gives CDR1 MNHNY, CDR2 SVGAGI (reference sequence). The CDR3: CASRGLGGVSYNEQFF. The CDR3 DNA sequence: TGTGCCAGCAGGGGGCTGGGGGGCGTATCCTACAATGAGCAGTTCTTC.